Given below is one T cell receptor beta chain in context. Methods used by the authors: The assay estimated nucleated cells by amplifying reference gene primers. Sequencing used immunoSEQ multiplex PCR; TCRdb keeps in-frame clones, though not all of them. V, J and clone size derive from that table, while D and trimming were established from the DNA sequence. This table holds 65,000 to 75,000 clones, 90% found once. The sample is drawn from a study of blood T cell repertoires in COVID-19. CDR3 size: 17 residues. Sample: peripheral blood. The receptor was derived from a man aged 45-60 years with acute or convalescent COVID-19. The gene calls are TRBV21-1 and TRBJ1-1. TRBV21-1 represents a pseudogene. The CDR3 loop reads CASSKDEAGPEGTEAFF. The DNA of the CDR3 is TGTGCCAGCAGCAAAGATGAAGCCGGCCCGGAGGGCACTGAAGCTTTCTTT.